These 18 T cell receptor beta chains share one sample of origin, sequenced in a study of graft-versus-host responses after intestinal transplantation. Their antigen targets remain unknown. Sequencing was performed with immunoSEQ multiplex PCR; in TCRdb, only in-frame clones are kept and a portion is missing. Among 95,000 to 110,000 clones listed, 90% to 95% were seen once. This material consisted of unstimulated CD8+ T cells sorted from spleen or lymph node cells, taken before intestinal transplant. Every receptor here comes from a human donor who received an intestinal transplant.

The chain is built from TRBV6-5 and TRBJ2-7; D possibly matches TRBD1 or TRBD2 (5 bases each). Germline V lookup: CDR1 MNHEY, CDR2 SVGAGI. V lost 4 bases and J lost 7, with 11 bases in between. This CDR3 spans 12 amino acids. DNA of the CDR3: TGTGCCAGCAGTTCTTCAGGGAGTGAGCAGTACTTC. Protein product: CASSSSGSEQYF.

The gene calls are TRBV27 and TRBJ1-2, with D uncertain. This CDR3 is built from 15 residues. V dropped 4 bases and J dropped 2 bases, with 14 bases sitting between them. Germline V gives CDR1 MNHEY, CDR2 SMNVEV (reference sequence). The CDR3 sequence is CASSSVSQPNYGYTF. The CDR3 DNA follows: TGTGCCAGCAGTTCCGTCTCGCAACCAAACTATGGCTACACCTTC.

The genes are TRBV27 and TRBJ2-1, with 9 bases aligning to TRBD2. Trimming removed 8 bases from V and 0 bases from J; junction bases left unmatched: 5. The germline V gene encodes CDR1 MNHEY and CDR2 SMNVEV (reference sequence). The CDR3 has 15 residues. DNA for the CDR3: TGTGCCAGCCGGATACTAGCGGGCTCCTACAATGAGCAGTTCTTC. Amino acids: CASRILAGSYNEQFF.

The chain is built from TRBV9 and TRBJ2-3, with D perhaps matching TRBD1 (6 bases). Germline CDR1 SGDLS, CDR2 YYNGEE. V shed 4 bases and J shed 2 bases, with 14 bases lying between them. This CDR3 contains 15 residues. The CDR3 bases are TGTGCCAGCAGCCCCCGACAGGCTTTCACAGATACGCAGTATTTT. Protein product: CASSPRQAFTDTQYF.

This chain links TRBV2 with TRBJ2-1; no clear D gene. The CDR3 is 12 residues long. Germline CDR1 and CDR2: SNHLY and FYNNEI. Deletions cut 8 bases from V and 4 bases from J, with 9 bases between. DNA for the CDR3: TGTGCCAGCTATTCGGGTTACAATGAGCAGTTCTTC. This encodes CASYSGYNEQFF.

V gene TRBV6-1 combines with J gene TRBJ2-1; D might be TRBD2 (5 bases). Germline V gene sequence: CDR1 MNHNS, CDR2 SASEGT. The CDR3 spans 21 residues. V was trimmed by 0 bases and J by 0 bases, leaving 24 bases between them. CDR3 nucleotide sequence: TGTGCCAGCAGTGAAGCATATATGGCGGGTTCTAAGCGAAGCTCCTACAATGAGCAGTTCTTC. It translates to CASSEAYMAGSKRSSYNEQFF.

The chain combines TRBV7-2 with TRBJ1-1; 8 positions agree with TRBD1. The CDR3 covers 14 residues. CDR1 and CDR2 (germline): SGHTA, FQGNSA. V was pared by 8 bases and J by 5 bases, with 10 bases of the junction left unmatched. CDR3 sequence: CASFPGGRRTEAFF. CDR3 sequence (DNA): TGTGCCAGCTTCCCAGGGGGCCGACGGACTGAAGCTTTCTTT.

CDR3: CASTTGNYGYTF. CDR3 DNA: TGTGCCAGTACGACAGGGAACTATGGCTACACCTTC. The chain employs TRBV19 and TRBJ1-2; TRBD1 matches at 7 bases. CDR3 length: 12 amino acids. CDR1 is LNHDA and CDR2 is SQIVND in the germline V gene (reference sequence). V trimming: 7 bases; J trimming: 2 bases; junction bases outside the gene matches: 1.

The V and J genes are TRBV30 and TRBJ1-6, with D possibly being TRBD1 (6 bases). CDR1 GTSNPN and CDR2 SVGIG come from the germline V gene (reference sequence). The ends were cut back, 8 bases at V and 6 bases at J, with 11 bases in the middle. The CDR3 has 12 amino acids. CDR3 protein: CATTGGNSPLHF. CDR3 sequence (DNA): TGTGCCACGACAGGAGGTAATTCACCCCTCCACTTT. Based on the CDR3 plus reference TRBV30 and TRBJ1-6, the full variable domain is SQTIHQWPATLVQPVGSPLSLECTVEGTSNPNLYWYRQAAGRGLQLLFYSVGIGQISSEVPQNLSASRPQDRQFILSSKKLLLSDSGFYLCATTGGNSPLHFGNGTRLTVT.

The chain has TRBV27 and TRBJ1-6; 8 nucleotides align to TRBD1. The CDR3 runs to 13 residues. Germline V lookup: CDR1 MNHEY, CDR2 SMNVEV (reference sequence). V trimming: 7 bases; J trimming: 6 bases; junction bases outside the gene matches: 2. The DNA for the CDR3 is TGTGCCAGCACGGACAGGGCTAATTCACCCCTCCACTTT. This codes for CASTDRANSPLHF.

The V gene is TRBV27, the J gene TRBJ1-2; D possibly corresponds to TRBD1 (6 bases). There are 15 residues in the CDR3. The germline V gene encodes CDR1 MNHEY and CDR2 SMNVEV (reference sequence). V lost 2 bases to trimming and J lost 3 bases, with 13 bases between them. As DNA, the CDR3 is TGTGCCAGCAGTTTAGGTCCACAGGGCTACTATGGCTACACCTTC. Translated: CASSLGPQGYYGYTF.

The chain carries TRBV5-1 and TRBJ2-7; TRBD2 matches 7 bases. J was trimmed by 6 bases and V by 0 bases; bases with no gene match: 6. CDR1 is SGHRS, CDR2 YFSETQ, per germline. This CDR3 spans 14 amino acids. The CDR3 DNA reads TGCGCCAGCAGCTTGGGCGGGGGACCCCTCGAGCAGTACTTC. It codes for CASSLGGGPLEQYF.

The chain joins TRBV30 to TRBJ1-2; unclear D gene. This CDR3 is 14 amino acids long. Trimming stripped 1 base from V and 3 bases from J, with 12 bases between. The V gene's germline CDR1 is GTSNPN and CDR2 SVGIG (reference sequence). This chain's CDR3 is CAWSGPTVHYGYTF. DNA of the CDR3: TGTGCCTGGAGTGGCCCGACGGTTCACTATGGCTACACCTTC.

V usage is TRBV4-1 and J usage is TRBJ2-1; possibly TRBD1 or TRBD2 for D (6 bases each). The CDR3 is 17 amino acids. The V and J ends lost 4 bases and 4 bases respectively, with 20 bases between them. Germline V gene data show CDR1 as MGHRA and CDR2 as YSYEKL. This CDR3 reads CASSPLGGGISYNEQFF. CDR3 in DNA: TGCGCCAGCAGCCCCCTTGGAGGGGGGATATCATACAATGAGCAGTTCTTC.

V and J are TRBV5-1 and TRBJ1-6; no clear D. Germline V gene sequence: CDR1 SGHRS, CDR2 YFSETQ. V shed 2 bases and J shed 13 bases, with 7 bases lying between them. This CDR3 comprises 11 residues. The CDR3 sequence is CASSFPSPLHF. CDR3 nucleotides: TGCGCCAGCAGCTTCCCGTCCCCCCTCCACTTT.

The chain combines TRBV2 with TRBJ1-1; D may be TRBD1 (6 bases). V lost 6 bases, J lost 7 bases, and 12 bases lay in between. CDR3 size: 12 residues. Germline V lookup: CDR1 SNHLY, CDR2 FYNNEI. The CDR3 coding sequence is TGTGCCAGCAGAGGTAGGGGGTTTGAAGCTTTCTTT. The encoded protein is CASRGRGFEAFF.

This chain links TRBV6-1 with TRBJ2-7; TRBD1 agrees at 8 bases. This CDR3 region has 18 residues. Germline V lookup: CDR1 MNHNS, CDR2 SASEGT. V lost 0 bases and J lost 5; bases outside the gene matches: 15. The CDR3 bases are TGTGCCAGCAGTGAAGCACAACCCCGACAGGGGAAGGAGAACGAGCAGTACTTC. Translating gives CASSEAQPRQGKENEQYF.

This chain connects TRBV7-4 to TRBJ1-1; no reliable D call. CDR1 and CDR2 (germline): SGHVT, SQSDAQ. V shed 4 bases and J shed 1 base, with 10 bases lying between them. The CDR3 has 14 amino acids. CDR3 in amino acids: CASSSPRGNTEAFF. DNA of the CDR3: TGTGCCAGCAGCTCCCCCCGGGGGAACACTGAAGCTTTCTTT.